This is a list of T cell receptor beta chains from one sample in a study of T cells in Graves' hyperthyroidism and ophthalmopathy. TCRdb itself ran the multiplex PCR reads through MiXCR, one entry per CDR3 protein. The table lists roughly 500,000 distinct CDR3 sequences, approximately 25% of them singletons, with 10% to 12% in the top ten. Sequencing was done on a sample of blood. The receptors stem from a woman aged 30 to 39 with Graves' ophthalmopathy. The CDR3 runs from the conserved cysteine through the conserved F or W. Fields, in order: J gene, clone size, D gene, V gene, CDR3 DNA, CDR3 protein. The D gene is left open where the match is weak. Rows give clone size only sometimes, using once, few, many, or a class for an expanded clone.

TRBJ2-6 . TRBD1 TRBV12-3/TRBV12-4 TGTGCCAGCAGTCATACAGGGGGTGGGGCCAACGTCCTGACTTTC CASSHTGGGANVLTF
TRBJ2-7 . . TRBV5-1 TGCGTCAGCAGCTTGCGTCCCTTCTACGAGCAGTACTTC CVSSLRPFYEQYF
TRBJ2-7 many . TRBV6-2/TRBV6-3 TGTGCCAGCAGTTTTCGGGCTAGTTTAACCCACGAGCAGTACTTC CASSFRASLTHEQYF
TRBJ2-5 . TRBD1 TRBV20-1 TGCAGTGCGTCAGGGACAGGGGTTCAAGAGACCCAGTACTTC CSASGTGVQETQYF
TRBJ1-2 few . TRBV4-2 TGTCCCAGCAGCTTGGAGGGTAACTATGGCTACACCTTC CPSSLEGNYGYTF
TRBJ2-2 many . TRBV5-1 TGCGCCAGCAGCTTGGAAACAGGAGGCCCCGGGGAGCTGTTTTTT CASSLETGGPGELFF
TRBJ1-1 many . TRBV28 TGTGCCGCGGGGACCTGGAACACTGAAGCTTTCTTT CAAGTWNTEAFF
TRBJ1-2 many TRBD1 TRBV11-1 TGTGCCAGCAGCTTTAGCAGACAGGGATTCGGGAACTATGGCTACACCTTC CASSFSRQGFGNYGYTF
TRBJ1-1 many TRBD1 TRBV7-8 TGTGCCAGCAGCGTCGACAGGGCGCACGAGGCTGAAGCTTTCTTT CASSVDRAHEAEAFF
TRBJ2-4 many . TRBV6-7 TGTGCCAGCCGAAGTTCCCACCGCCTTGGACCTCCCCCACTAAACATTCAGTACTTC CASRSSHRLGPPPLNIQYF
TRBJ1-2 . . TRBV7-6 TGTGCCAGCAGCTTACATCTGGGGGGCTATGGCTACACCTTC CASSLHLGGYGYTF
TRBJ1-2 many TRBD1 TRBV7-3 TGTGCCAGCAGCATGGGACAGGGCGGCTATGGCTACACCTTC CASSMGQGGYGYTF
TRBJ2-7 many . TRBV28 TGTGCCAGCAGTTTAAGTCCGAGGTACTCCTACGAGCAGTACTTC CASSLSPRYSYEQYF
TRBJ2-2 . . TRBV6-1 TGTGCCATCAGACCGAACACCGGGGAGCTGTTTTTT CAIRPNTGELFF
TRBJ1-1 few . TRBV11-2 TGTGCCAGCAGCCCGTTGTGGGTTCTGAACACTGAAGCTTTCTTT CASSPLWVLNTEAFF
TRBJ2-5 many . TRBV25-1 TGTGCCAGCAGTGTAGATTCCTCCGGGACGTGGGAGACCCAGTACTTC CASSVDSSGTWETQYF
TRBJ1-5 many TRBD1 TRBV6-5 TGTGCCAGCAGTCCCGGGACAGGGGTGGGTCAGCCCCAGCATTTT CASSPGTGVGQPQHF
TRBJ2-5 . . TRBV12-3/TRBV12-4 TGTGCCAGCAGTTTGATCGGGGAACAGGGGACCCAGTACTTC CASSLIGEQGTQYF
TRBJ2-7 many . TRBV5-1 TGCGCCAGCAGCTTGGAAGGCAGGGGAGGACTCGAGCAGTACTTC CASSLEGRGGLEQYF
TRBJ2-5 few . TRBV6-1 TGTGCCAGCAGTGAATACGGGGGTCGGGAGACCCAGTACTTC CASSEYGGRETQYF
TRBJ1-1 many . TRBV20-1 TGCAGTGCGACCCTCGATTCTGTGGCTTTCTTT CSATLDSVAFF
TRBJ1-5 many TRBD1 TRBV7-8 TGTGCCAGCAGCCCGACAGGGGATGGCAATCAGCCCCAGCATTTT CASSPTGDGNQPQHF
TRBJ2-5 few TRBD2 TRBV6-5 TGTGCCAGCAGTTACCCCCAGGGGGTGCGGGGGGGGGAGACCCAGTACTTC CASSYPQGVRGGETQYF
TRBJ2-7 many . TRBV6-1 TGTGCCAGCAGACCCTGGGGGAGCTCCTACGAGCAGTACTTC CASRPWGSSYEQYF
TRBJ2-7 . . TRBV6-2/TRBV6-3 TGTGCCAGCAGTTCTCAGCGGACCCTCTCCGAGCAGTACTTC CASSSQRTLSEQYF
TRBJ2-2 . . TRBV11-2 TGTGCCAGCAGTTACCAGGGAACCGGGGAGCTGTTTTTT CASSYQGTGELFF
TRBJ2-7 many TRBD2 TRBV29-1 TGCAGCGTTTTGGGACTACCCCATACCTACGAGCAGTACTTC CSVLGLPHTYEQYF
TRBJ2-2 many . TRBV11-2 TGTGCCAGCACTCCGACGAACACCGGGGAGCTGTTTTTT CASTPTNTGELFF
TRBJ2-2 many TRBD1 TRBV25-1 TGTGCCAGCAGTGATTACCACTCCGGGACAGGGAACACCGGGGAGCTGTTTTTT CASSDYHSGTGNTGELFF
TRBJ1-2 many . TRBV20-1 TGCAGGGCTGCCCCGGGACAAGGGGGCTACACCTTC CRAAPGQGGYTF
TRBJ2-7 many TRBD1 TRBV12-3/TRBV12-4 TGTGCCAGCAGTCCCCGGGACAGGGAGTCCGAGCAGTACTTC CASSPRDRESEQYF
TRBJ1-1 . TRBD1 TRBV6-1 TGTGCCAGCAGTCTAAGCGCGGGACAGGCGTACATGAACACTGAAGCTTTCTTT CASSLSAGQAYMNTEAFF
TRBJ2-7 few . TRBV11-3 TGTGCCAGCAGCTTATGGGCGGGGCACAATGAGCAGTACTTC CASSLWAGHNEQYF
TRBJ2-2 few TRBD1 TRBV7-3 TGTGCCACGGGGACAGGGAACACCGGGGAGCTGTTTTTT CATGTGNTGELFF
TRBJ2-7 . TRBD1 TRBV10-2 TGCGCCAGCACTGGACAGGGAAGGTACGAGCAGTACTTC CASTGQGRYEQYF
TRBJ2-5 many TRBD1 TRBV20-1 TGCAGTGCTCCCACAGGGGCCCTAGAGACCCAGTACTTC CSAPTGALETQYF
TRBJ1-5 many . TRBV20-1 TGCAGTGCTAGACAGGGTAGCAATCAGCCCCAGCATTTT CSARQGSNQPQHF
TRBJ2-7 many TRBD2 TRBV19 TGTGCCAGTAGTATTAGTAGAGCGGGGGACTCCTACGAGCAGTACTTC CASSISRAGDSYEQYF
TRBJ2-5 few TRBD2 TRBV25-1 TGTGCCAGCAGTGAGGGTAGCGGGGCCTTCCAAGAGACCCAGTACTTC CASSEGSGAFQETQYF
TRBJ2-5 few TRBD1 TRBV19 TGTGCCAGTAGCAGACAGACAGGGTTACAAGAGACCCAGTACTTC CASSRQTGLQETQYF
TRBJ2-2 many . TRBV7-2 TGTGCCAGCAGCTTAGCTAACGGCTACACCGGGGAGCTGTTTTTT CASSLANGYTGELFF
TRBJ2-7 . TRBD2 TRBV7-8 TGTGCCAGCAGCTTATTCCGACTAGCGGGACCTGACTACGAGCAGTACTTC CASSLFRLAGPDYEQYF
TRBJ2-7 many . TRBV7-8 TGTGCCAGCAGCTTAAGTCCACCTTACGAGCAGTACTTC CASSLSPPYEQYF
TRBJ2-4 many . TRBV24-1 TGTGCCACCAGTGATTGGGGTGACAAACAGGACATTCAGTACTTC CATSDWGDKQDIQYF
TRBJ1-2 . . TRBV6-1 TGTGCCAGCAGCCCGGGACTAGGCCTTCTACCTAACTATGGCTACACCTTC CASSPGLGLLPNYGYTF
TRBJ2-2 . . TRBV29-1 TGCAGCGTTGAAGCCAGGGGGGTAGAAACCGGGGAGCTGTTTTTT CSVEARGVETGELFF
TRBJ2-7 many TRBD1 TRBV19 TGTGCCAGTAGTGGACAGGGTGACGGGTACGAGCAGTACTTC CASSGQGDGYEQYF
TRBJ1-5 many TRBD1 TRBV20-1 TGCAGTGCGCAGGGACAGAATCAGCCCCAGCATTTT CSAQGQNQPQHF
TRBJ1-3 many . TRBV6-2/TRBV6-3 TGTGCCAGCGGGGACCGCGCGGGAGGAAACACCATATATTTT CASGDRAGGNTIYF
TRBJ1-1 many . TRBV13 TGTGCCAGCAGCGTTTCACCGGACAGCAACACTGAAGCTTTCTTT CASSVSPDSNTEAFF
TRBJ1-2 many . TRBV12-3/TRBV12-4 TGTGCCAGCAGTCGTCTCCGGGACCGGGCTAACTATGGCTACACCTTC CASSRLRDRANYGYTF
TRBJ2-5 many . TRBV10-3 TGTGCCATCAGTGGGGCGATGGAGACCCAGTACTTC CAISGAMETQYF
TRBJ1-1 many TRBD1 TRBV12-3/TRBV12-4 TGTGCCAGCAGTCCCAACACAGGGGCGTTCACTGAAGCTTTCTTT CASSPNTGAFTEAFF
TRBJ1-5 few . TRBV12-3/TRBV12-4 TGTGCCAGCAGTCTGGATACGAGTCAGCCCCAGCATTTT CASSLDTSQPQHF
TRBJ2-3 many TRBD2 TRBV11-2 TGTGCCAGCAGCTTAGTCCCAGCGGGGACTTCTAGCACAGATACGCAGTATTTT CASSLVPAGTSSTDTQYF
TRBJ1-1 many . TRBV6-5 TGTGCCAGCAGTTACAGGGCCGCCACTGAAGCTTTCTTT CASSYRAATEAFF
TRBJ2-5 many . TRBV4-1 TGCGCCAGCAGCCAAGGAGGCCCTAGGGGTTGGGAGACCCAGTACTTC CASSQGGPRGWETQYF